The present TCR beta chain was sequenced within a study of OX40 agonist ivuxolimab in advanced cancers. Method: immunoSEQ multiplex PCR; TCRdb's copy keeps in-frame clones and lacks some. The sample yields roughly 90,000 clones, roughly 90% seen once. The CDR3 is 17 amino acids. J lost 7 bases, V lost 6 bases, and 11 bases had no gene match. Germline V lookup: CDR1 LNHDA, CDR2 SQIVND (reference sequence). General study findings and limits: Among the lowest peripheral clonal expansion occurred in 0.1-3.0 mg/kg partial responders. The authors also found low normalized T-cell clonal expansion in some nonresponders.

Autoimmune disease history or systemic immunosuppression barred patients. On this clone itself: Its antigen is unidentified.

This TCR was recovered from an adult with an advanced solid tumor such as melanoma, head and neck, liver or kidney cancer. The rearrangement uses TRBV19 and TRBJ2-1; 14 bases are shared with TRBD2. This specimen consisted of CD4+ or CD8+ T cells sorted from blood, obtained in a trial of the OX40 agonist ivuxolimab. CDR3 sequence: CASSSIRRLAGGNEQFF. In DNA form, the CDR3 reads TGTGCCAGTAGCAGTATAAGGCGACTAGCGGGAGGGAATGAGCAGTTCTTC.